The sequence of this T cell receptor beta chain was determined in a study of cytomegalovirus exposure and HLA in healthy donors (dated by TCRdb to the late 2010s). Background for the entire study: A later analysis indicated that the 95 to 150 validation repertoires were generated on the platform also employed for the roughly 650 repertoires of the first cohort. The study aimed to test whether cataloging public T cell receptors could reveal signatures of past pathogen exposure. Besides the first cohort of hundreds of subjects, a separate validation cohort made up of roughly 120 different subjects was used. To predict cytomegalovirus infection status, the study brought together high-throughput TCR immunosequencing, statistical association of individual TCRs with disease status, and machine learning.

Donors formed part of the validation cohort, which comprised 95 to 150 subjects and was distinct from the first cohort of fewer than 750 subjects. Overall study results and their limits: The authors suggested that the approach could potentially be extended to other disease states and immunological phenotypes. Most TCR sequences were seen in very few donors, while some public TCRs were found in many individuals. A later analysis lacked HLA typing for the validation cohort, so it scored co-occurrence in that cohort across all 110 or so repertoires. The classifier was reported to diagnose cytomegalovirus status with high specificity and sensitivity in both the original and validation cohorts. A few of the identified cytomegalovirus-associated TCR beta chains were confirmed in vitro to be specific for cytomegalovirus antigens. Of the cluster scores, roughly 95% were above 0 in a later analysis, which found that TCRs clustered in the first cohort also tended to co-occur in the 120 or so validation repertoires. In the study, 150 to 200 TCR beta chains were listed as associated with cytomegalovirus.

A remark on this clone: The target of this receptor is not known. Base-call qualities are not available, and no considerably larger clone is one nucleotide away.

Library preparation used the immunoSEQ multiplex PCR assay. As for how the authors treated the data: A statistical classification framework was built for diagnosing cytomegalovirus status from the catalog of TCR beta chain sequences. Entries here come from immuneACCESS through TCRdb and include only in-frame sequences with V and J called. Some clones fail to appear in such tables; in the studies checked, an unresolved V gene covers under half of the shortfall, and the cause of the remainder is unknown. For V, J and clone size, that table is used; D and trimming come from the DNA. For this sample there are 150,000 to 200,000 clones; roughly 86% appear just once. Approximately 1.5% of the sample comes from the top ten. The CDR3, cysteine through phenylalanine, is 13 amino acids long. CDR3 DNA only is kept here, 39 bases in frame from base 1. CDR1 and CDR2 are drawn from the germline V gene: MDHEN, SYDVKM. At the junction V is shortened by 10 bases and J by 0 bases; bases outside the gene matches: 4.

This chain joins TRBV28 to TRBJ2-7; 9 bases in the junction line up with TRBD1. This clonotype was sampled from a woman aged 18 to 35 in good health and CMV-seronegative. Sample: PBMCs. The DNA sequence is TGTGCCAACCGGGACAGGGCCTCCTACGAGCAGTACTTC. Its protein is CANRDRASYEQYF.